The entry below gives a single T cell receptor beta chain sequence along with its context. Its antigen is not yet known. This could be a read error, since a much larger clone is one nucleotide away. TCR CDR3 regions were amplified from genomic DNA by multiplex PCR using the deep immunoSEQ assay. Extracted genomic DNA from each cell subset was distributed evenly across all wells of several immunoSEQ 96-well plates, and each plate was treated as a replicate. For sorted subsets, about 200 ng genomic DNA, equal to 25,000 to 35,000 T cell genomes, was loaded into each replicate PCR. Purified libraries were quantified with a Qubit 3.0 fluorometer, sized on a Bioanalyzer 2100, and re-quantified with the KAPA Library Quantification kit. Each immunoSEQ 96-well plate was sequenced on its own single-read 150-cycle Illumina NextSeq 550 flow cell. As for the authors' bioinformatics: The immunoSEQ output contained only junctional sequences without quality scores, so filtering could not match that applied to full-length reads. To assign V/J genes and CDR3, sequences were annotated against IMGT germline references using PyIR, a Python wrapper for IgBLAST v1.9. Reads were filtered out if the reads had weak V/J assignments (E-value above 1e-6), no CDR3, stop codons, out-of-frame junctions, or ambiguous translated residues. V3J clonotypes were defined by identical inferred V gene, J gene, and CDR3 amino acid sequence. Percentage overlap between repertoires was computed as shared unique clonotypes divided by the size of the smaller repertoire. RTK rarefaction, the Chao1 estimator, and Recon v2.1 estimates of unobserved clonotypes were used to assess repertoire richness. OLGA was used to compute generation probabilities for all TCRbeta clonotypes that the gDNA method yielded from a few donors. TCRdb took this table from immuneACCESS and kept in-frame rearrangements with V and J called. Such tables lack part of the clones; where checked against another copy, unresolved V genes explain under half of the gap, and the rest is unexplained. The D gene and trimming were derived from the DNA, and the V and J assignments and clone size from that table. The table for this sample lists some 2.1 million clones; about 94% of them were counted only once. 1.5% to 2% of the sample rests with the top ten.

The data were obtained in a study of shared clonotypes between healthy human individuals (dated by TCRdb to 2018 to 2020). Background for the entire study: A few men and a couple of women, aged 18 to 49 years, made up the cohort. For each donor, CD4 naive and CD4 memory were each run on three plates, CD8 naive on two plates, and CD8 memory on one plate. Blood TCR repertoires of 5 or 6 healthy adults were deeply sequenced to estimate repertoire size and the extent of clonotype sharing between individuals. To increase sequencing depth and limit assay-specific biases, TCR repertoire library preparation and sequencing were carried out by different laboratories using diverse techniques. Leukapheresis yielded between about 0.8 and 8.9 billion PBMCs per donor. The full study reports these points: Because the study included only a small number of donors, the genetic and exposure-history diversity represented was limited. Compared with non-shared clonotypes, clonotypes shared by all four sorted-subset donors had higher generation probabilities. Sharing across several donors was observed for roughly 5.4% of naive CD4, over 3% of naive CD8, over 2% of memory CD4, and about 0.38% of memory CD8 clonotypes. Even with the large sequencing depth, rarefaction of the sorted-subset datasets indicated that sequencing was incomplete. Naive subsets generally had larger estimated clonotype richness than memory subsets did. Based on pairwise subsampling, the degree of clonotype sharing among donors was expected to be affected by sequencing depth. Sampling was limited to blood, and TCR repertoires in tissue likely differ from TCR repertoires in blood.

CD8 naive samples were obtained by positive selection for CCR7 among CD45RO-negative cells, yielding a CD45RA+CCR7+ population from which TemRA cells were excluded. Donors were healthy HIV-negative adults with no recently reported acute infections or vaccinations. Every donor was a Caucasian adult living in Nashville, Tennessee, USA. Blood was collected by leukapheresis, and PBMCs were isolated by Ficoll-Histopaque density gradient centrifugation and then cryopreserved in liquid nitrogen vapor phase. Analytical flow cytometry was used to check the purity and quantity of each magnetically sorted T cell population. Each sorted fraction had its genomic DNA isolated and then quantified by UV absorbance on a Nanodrop 2000c. Counted from cysteine to phenylalanine, this CDR3 has 10 amino acids. The DNA shown is the 30-base CDR3, in frame from base 1. V drops 4 bases and J drops 3 bases, leaving 1 base in between. The CDR1 and CDR2 encoded by the germline V gene (reference sequence) are MNHEY and SMNVEV.

Sequences were obtained from naive CD8+ T cells from PBMCs. The cell subset or site label, read with the paper, signifies: CD45RA+CCR7+. This chain is built from TRBV27 and TRBJ2-7, with an unclear D gene assignment. This receptor was taken from a man in his late teens or twenties in good health. Some clones in this sample may be carry-over from other donors' samples. CDR3 loop: CASSYYEQYF. The nucleotides are TGTGCCAGCAGTTACTACGAGCAGTACTTC.